This TCR beta chain was identified in a study of T cell repertoires in ileal Crohn's disease. This CDR3 is built from 13 residues. Germline CDR1 reads SQVTM; CDR2 reads ANQGSEA. V lost 4 bases and J lost 4, with 10 bases in between. Per sample, about 460 nanograms of biopsy DNA were TCRB immunosequenced. Clones were sequenced by immunoSEQ multiplex PCR, and TCRdb holds only the in-frame ones, with some missing. The repertoire includes about 7,000 clones, 65% to 80% of them detected once, and just under 3% sits in the top ten. This TCR was recovered from an adult with Crohn's disease. Sequencing input: ileal tissue. The chain combines TRBV29-1 with TRBJ2-2; D remains unclear. The CDR3 sequence: CSVVPQITGELFF. CDR3 bases: TGCAGCGTTGTCCCCCAGATCACCGGGGAGCTGTTTTTT.